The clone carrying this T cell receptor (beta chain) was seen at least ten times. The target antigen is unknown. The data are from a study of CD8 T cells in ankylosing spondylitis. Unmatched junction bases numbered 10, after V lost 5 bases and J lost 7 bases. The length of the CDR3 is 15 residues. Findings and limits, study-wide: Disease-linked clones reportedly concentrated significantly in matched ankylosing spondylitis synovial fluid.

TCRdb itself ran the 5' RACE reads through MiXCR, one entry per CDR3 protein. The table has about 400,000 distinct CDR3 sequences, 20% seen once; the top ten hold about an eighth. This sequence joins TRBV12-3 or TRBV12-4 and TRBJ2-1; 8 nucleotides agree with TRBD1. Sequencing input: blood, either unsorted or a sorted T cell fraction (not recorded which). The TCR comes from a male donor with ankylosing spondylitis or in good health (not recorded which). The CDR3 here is CASSPTTGVLNEQFF. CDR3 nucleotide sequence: TGTGCCAGCAGTCCAACGACAGGGGTTTTAAATGAGCAGTTCTTC.